This is a list of T cell receptor beta chains from one sample in a study of Ad26.COV2.S vaccination and SARS-CoV-2 variants. TCRdb's copy holds only in-frame clones and misses some; the assay was immunoSEQ multiplex PCR. The sample has roughly 680,000 clones; around 92% are singletons. Sequencing used peripheral blood, obtained in a trial of Ad26.COV2.S vaccine versus placebo. Receptors were obtained from a person between 18 and 65 years old who received the Ad26.COV2.S COVID-19 vaccine or a placebo. Both conserved end residues are part of each CDR3. A D gene is named only where the DNA matches it firmly. The size of a clone is reported for some rows only, either as once, few or many, or as a class for expanded clones.

v_call: TRBV25-1
d_call: .
clone_size: .
j_call: TRBJ2-7
cdr3_aa: CASTPTGSYEQYF
cdr3_nt: TGTGCCAGCACCCCGACTGGATCCTACGAGCAGTACTTC

v_call: TRBV18
d_call: .
clone_size: once
j_call: TRBJ2-7
cdr3_aa: CASSPGQGRLAGPEQYF
cdr3_nt: TGTGCCAGCTCACCGGGACAGGGGAGACTAGCGGGACCCGAGCAGTACTTC

v_call: TRBV5-1
d_call: .
clone_size: .
j_call: TRBJ1-2
cdr3_aa: CASSLGGNYGYTF
cdr3_nt: TGCGCCAGCAGCTTGGGCGGAAACTATGGCTACACCTTC

v_call: TRBV19
d_call: .
clone_size: .
j_call: TRBJ2-5
cdr3_aa: CASSIGTEETQYF
cdr3_nt: TGTGCCAGTAGTATAGGGACCGAAGAGACCCAGTACTTC

v_call: TRBV24-1
d_call: .
clone_size: .
j_call: TRBJ2-1
cdr3_aa: CATSDSPSSSYNEQFF
cdr3_nt: TGTGCCACCAGTGACTCCCCATCGAGCTCCTACAATGAGCAGTTCTTC

v_call: TRBV2
d_call: .
clone_size: .
j_call: TRBJ1-6
cdr3_aa: CASSQIGPSRRNSPLHF
cdr3_nt: TGTGCCAGCAGCCAAATTGGGCCCTCCCGTCGGAATTCACCCCTCCACTTT

v_call: TRBV29-1
d_call: TRBD1
clone_size: .
j_call: TRBJ2-5
cdr3_aa: CSVEERGTGGGQETQYF
cdr3_nt: TGCAGCGTTGAAGAGCGAGGGACAGGGGGGGGACAAGAGACCCAGTACTTC

v_call: TRBV7-7
d_call: TRBD2
clone_size: .
j_call: TRBJ2-2
cdr3_aa: CASSLQAGGNTGELFF
cdr3_nt: TGTGCTAGCAGCCTCCAAGCGGGAGGGAACACCGGGGAGCTGTTTTTT

v_call: TRBV12-2
d_call: .
clone_size: .
j_call: TRBJ2-5
cdr3_aa: CASRPGTGDYQETQYF
cdr3_nt: TGTGCAAGTCGCCCCGGGACAGGGGACTACCAAGAGACCCAGTACTTC

v_call: TRBV18
d_call: .
clone_size: .
j_call: TRBJ2-7
cdr3_aa: CASSRGSDYEQYF
cdr3_nt: TGTGCCAGCTCTCGGGGCTCCGACTACGAGCAGTACTTC

v_call: TRBV9
d_call: .
clone_size: .
j_call: TRBJ2-7
cdr3_aa: CASSLDGGRSYEQYF
cdr3_nt: TGTGCCAGCAGCCTAGACGGGGGTCGCTCCTACGAGCAGTACTTC

v_call: TRBV6-5
d_call: TRBD2
clone_size: .
j_call: TRBJ2-7
cdr3_aa: CATQAGGPTEQYF
cdr3_nt: TGTGCCACCCAAGCGGGAGGGCCGACCGAGCAGTACTTC

v_call: TRBV6-5
d_call: TRBD1
clone_size: .
j_call: TRBJ1-5
cdr3_aa: CASSPGQGENQPQHF
cdr3_nt: TGTGCCAGCAGCCCCGGACAGGGGGAAAATCAGCCCCAGCATTTT

v_call: TRBV5-1
d_call: TRBD1
clone_size: .
j_call: TRBJ2-1
cdr3_aa: CASHVGTGAFNEQFF
cdr3_nt: TGCGCCAGCCATGTGGGGACAGGGGCCTTTAATGAGCAGTTCTTC

v_call: TRBV11-2
d_call: .
clone_size: .
j_call: TRBJ2-7
cdr3_aa: CASSSVLGGPIYEQYF
cdr3_nt: TGTGCCAGCAGCTCTGTCCTGGGGGGCCCTATCTACGAGCAGTACTTC

v_call: TRBV3-1/TRBV3-2
d_call: .
clone_size: .
j_call: TRBJ2-1
cdr3_aa: CASSQDASTGREQFF
cdr3_nt: TGTGCCAGCAGCCAAGATGCCTCGACAGGCCGTGAGCAGTTCTTC

v_call: TRBV3-1/TRBV3-2
d_call: TRBD1
clone_size: .
j_call: TRBJ1-1
cdr3_aa: CASSQDGRTGGRDTEAFF
cdr3_nt: TGTGCCAGCAGCCAAGATGGACGGACAGGAGGGAGGGACACTGAAGCTTTCTTT

v_call: TRBV12-5
d_call: .
clone_size: once
j_call: TRBJ1-1
cdr3_aa: CASGFEDTEAFF
cdr3_nt: TGTGCTAGTGGTTTCGAGGACACTGAAGCTTTCTTT

v_call: TRBV2
d_call: .
clone_size: .
j_call: TRBJ1-5
cdr3_aa: CASRGGPTRNQPQHF
cdr3_nt: TGTGCCAGCAGGGGGGGCCCCACCCGTAATCAGCCCCAGCATTTT

v_call: TRBV7-9
d_call: TRBD1
clone_size: once
j_call: TRBJ1-3
cdr3_aa: CASSFRTGGNTIYF
cdr3_nt: TGTGCCAGCAGCTTTAGGACAGGGGGAAACACCATATATTTT

v_call: TRBV7-6
d_call: .
clone_size: .
j_call: TRBJ1-6
cdr3_aa: CASSLKDSRNSPLHF
cdr3_nt: TGTGCCAGCAGCTTAAAGGACAGCCGAAATTCACCCCTCCACTTT

v_call: TRBV27
d_call: .
clone_size: .
j_call: TRBJ2-2
cdr3_aa: CASSPPPGSYTGELFF
cdr3_nt: TGTGCCAGCAGTCCCCCCCCAGGGTCTTACACCGGGGAGCTGTTTTTT

v_call: TRBV30
d_call: .
clone_size: .
j_call: TRBJ1-5
cdr3_aa: CAWSREGEPQHF
cdr3_nt: TGTGCCTGGAGCCGAGAGGGGGAGCCCCAGCATTTT

v_call: TRBV5-1
d_call: .
clone_size: once
j_call: TRBJ2-3
cdr3_aa: CASRTSYSDTQYF
cdr3_nt: TGCGCCAGCAGAACTAGCTATTCAGATACGCAGTATTTT

v_call: TRBV5-6
d_call: .
clone_size: .
j_call: TRBJ2-4
cdr3_aa: CASSFTQVIGAANIQYF
cdr3_nt: TGTGCCAGCAGCTTTACCCAAGTTATAGGTGCAGCGAACATTCAGTACTTC

v_call: TRBV2
d_call: .
clone_size: once
j_call: TRBJ1-1
cdr3_aa: CASSDHAGNTEAFF
cdr3_nt: TGTGCCAGCAGTGACCACGCGGGGAACACTGAAGCTTTCTTT

v_call: TRBV9
d_call: .
clone_size: .
j_call: TRBJ2-1
cdr3_aa: CASSVGQYNEQFF
cdr3_nt: TGTGCCAGCAGCGTAGGGCAATACAATGAGCAGTTCTTC

v_call: TRBV19
d_call: .
clone_size: .
j_call: TRBJ2-5
cdr3_aa: CASSMGHRAGETQYF
cdr3_nt: TGTGCCAGTAGTATGGGGCACAGGGCCGGGGAGACCCAGTACTTC

v_call: TRBV5-1
d_call: TRBD2
clone_size: .
j_call: TRBJ2-7
cdr3_aa: CASSPGTSISYEQYF
cdr3_nt: TGCGCCAGCAGCCCGGGGACTAGCATTTCCTACGAGCAGTACTTC

v_call: TRBV15
d_call: .
clone_size: .
j_call: TRBJ2-3
cdr3_aa: CATSRAGFTDTQYF
cdr3_nt: TGTGCCACCAGCAGAGCGGGGTTTACAGATACGCAGTATTTT

v_call: TRBV2
d_call: .
clone_size: .
j_call: TRBJ2-1
cdr3_aa: CASNRDHVYNEQFF
cdr3_nt: TGTGCCAGCAATCGGGACCACGTCTACAATGAGCAGTTCTTC

v_call: TRBV5-1
d_call: TRBD2
clone_size: .
j_call: TRBJ2-6
cdr3_aa: CASSLAMGGAGANVLTF
cdr3_nt: TGCGCCAGCAGCTTGGCCATGGGAGGGGCTGGGGCCAACGTCCTGACTTTC

v_call: TRBV10-3
d_call: TRBD2
clone_size: .
j_call: TRBJ2-5
cdr3_aa: CAISESLERGPKETQYF
cdr3_nt: TGTGCCATCAGTGAATCCCTAGAGCGGGGGCCTAAAGAGACCCAGTACTTC

v_call: TRBV7-9
d_call: .
clone_size: .
j_call: TRBJ2-7
cdr3_aa: CASTNGNYEQYF
cdr3_nt: TGTGCCAGCACTAACGGAAACTACGAGCAGTACTTC

v_call: TRBV19
d_call: .
clone_size: .
j_call: TRBJ1-2
cdr3_aa: CASSIVATENYGYTF
cdr3_nt: TGTGCCAGTAGTATAGTGGCGACCGAGAACTATGGCTACACCTTC

v_call: TRBV29-1
d_call: .
clone_size: .
j_call: TRBJ1-5
cdr3_aa: CSVVGGIGEPQHF
cdr3_nt: TGCAGCGTTGTGGGTGGGATAGGGGAGCCCCAGCATTTT

v_call: TRBV30
d_call: .
clone_size: .
j_call: TRBJ2-1
cdr3_aa: CAWSSFFGETSYNEQFF
cdr3_nt: TGTGCCTGGAGTTCTTTTTTTGGGGAGACATCCTACAATGAGCAGTTCTTC

v_call: TRBV7-2
d_call: .
clone_size: once
j_call: TRBJ2-5
cdr3_aa: CASSRLGRTQETQYF
cdr3_nt: TGTGCCAGCAGCCGGTTGGGACGGACTCAAGAGACCCAGTACTTC

v_call: TRBV30
d_call: TRBD1
clone_size: few
j_call: TRBJ2-7
cdr3_aa: CAWSDRGIGDEQYF
cdr3_nt: TGTGCCTGGAGTGACAGGGGGATTGGGGACGAGCAGTACTTC

v_call: TRBV12-3/TRBV12-4
d_call: .
clone_size: .
j_call: TRBJ2-5
cdr3_aa: CASSLGPGTQYF
cdr3_nt: TGTGCCAGCAGCTTGGGGCCTGGGACCCAGTACTTC

v_call: TRBV9
d_call: .
clone_size: once
j_call: TRBJ1-3
cdr3_aa: CASSVVPHSGNTIYF
cdr3_nt: TGTGCCAGCAGCGTAGTACCACACTCTGGAAACACCATATATTTT

v_call: TRBV5-6
d_call: .
clone_size: many
j_call: TRBJ1-2
cdr3_aa: CASSLPGSNYGYTF
cdr3_nt: TGTGCCAGCAGCTTGCCCGGGTCTAACTATGGCTACACCTTC

v_call: TRBV6-4
d_call: .
clone_size: .
j_call: TRBJ1-5
cdr3_aa: CASSDDSRCSNQPQHF
cdr3_nt: TGTGCCAGCAGTGATGACAGCCGATGTAGCAATCAGCCCCAGCATTTT

v_call: TRBV29-1
d_call: TRBD2
clone_size: .
j_call: TRBJ2-3
cdr3_aa: CSVSTSGGSTDTQYF
cdr3_nt: TGCAGCGTCTCGACTAGCGGGGGGAGCACAGATACGCAGTATTTT

v_call: TRBV27
d_call: .
clone_size: .
j_call: TRBJ1-1
cdr3_aa: CASSALNLNTEAFF
cdr3_nt: TGTGCCAGCAGTGCCCTAAATTTAAACACTGAAGCTTTCTTT

v_call: TRBV12-3/TRBV12-4
d_call: TRBD1
clone_size: .
j_call: TRBJ1-3
cdr3_aa: CASSGTGVNTIYF
cdr3_nt: TGTGCCAGCTCTGGGACAGGGGTTAACACCATATATTTT

v_call: TRBV6-5
d_call: .
clone_size: few
j_call: TRBJ1-1
cdr3_aa: CASSYVRAPEAFF
cdr3_nt: TGTGCCAGCAGTTACGTCAGGGCCCCTGAAGCTTTCTTT

v_call: TRBV19
d_call: TRBD1
clone_size: .
j_call: TRBJ2-5
cdr3_aa: CASSPQDRGIQETQYF
cdr3_nt: TGTGCCAGTAGTCCGCAGGACAGGGGGATCCAAGAGACCCAGTACTTC

v_call: TRBV27
d_call: .
clone_size: once
j_call: TRBJ2-3
cdr3_aa: CASSLNAGRGTDTQYF
cdr3_nt: TGTGCCAGCAGTTTAAATGCGGGTAGAGGCACAGATACGCAGTATTTT

v_call: TRBV15
d_call: .
clone_size: .
j_call: TRBJ1-5
cdr3_aa: CATSRGRLNQPQHF
cdr3_nt: TGTGCCACCAGCAGAGGACGGCTCAATCAGCCCCAGCATTTT

v_call: TRBV6-5
d_call: .
clone_size: .
j_call: TRBJ2-3
cdr3_aa: CASSASGGETDTQYF
cdr3_nt: TGTGCCAGCTCTGCTTCGGGCGGGGAGACAGATACGCAGTATTTT

v_call: TRBV19
d_call: TRBD1
clone_size: .
j_call: TRBJ1-6
cdr3_aa: CASSVTGDNSPLHF
cdr3_nt: TGTGCCAGTAGTGTGACAGGGGATAATTCACCCCTCCACTTT